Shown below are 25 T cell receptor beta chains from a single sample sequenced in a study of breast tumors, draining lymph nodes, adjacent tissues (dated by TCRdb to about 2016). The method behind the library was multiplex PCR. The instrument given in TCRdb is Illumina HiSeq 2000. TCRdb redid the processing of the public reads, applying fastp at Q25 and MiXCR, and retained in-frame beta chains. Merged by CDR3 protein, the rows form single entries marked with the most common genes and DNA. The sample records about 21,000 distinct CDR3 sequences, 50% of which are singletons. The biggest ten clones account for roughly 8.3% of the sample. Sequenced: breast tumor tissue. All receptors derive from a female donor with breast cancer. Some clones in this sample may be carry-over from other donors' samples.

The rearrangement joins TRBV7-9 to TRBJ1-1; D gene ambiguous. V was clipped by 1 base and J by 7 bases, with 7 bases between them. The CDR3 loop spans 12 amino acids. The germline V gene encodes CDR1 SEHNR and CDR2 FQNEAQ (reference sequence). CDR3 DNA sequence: TGTGCCAGCAGCTTAGGAGGCAGTGAAGCTTTCTTT. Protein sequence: CASSLGGSEAFF. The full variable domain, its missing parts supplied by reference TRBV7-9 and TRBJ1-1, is DTGVSQNPRHKITKRGQNVTFRCDPISEHNRLYWYRQTLGQGPEFLTYFQNEAQLEKSRLLSDRFSAERPKGSFSTLEIQRTEQGDSAMYLCASSLGGSEAFFGQGTRLTVV.

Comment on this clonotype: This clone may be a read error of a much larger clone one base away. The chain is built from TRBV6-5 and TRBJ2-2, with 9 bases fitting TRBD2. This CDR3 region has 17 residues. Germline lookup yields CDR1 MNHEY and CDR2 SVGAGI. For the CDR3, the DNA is TGTGCCAGCATTCGGTTAGCGGGAGCCTCGAACACCGGGGAGCTGCTTTTT. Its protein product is CASIRLAGASNTGELLF.

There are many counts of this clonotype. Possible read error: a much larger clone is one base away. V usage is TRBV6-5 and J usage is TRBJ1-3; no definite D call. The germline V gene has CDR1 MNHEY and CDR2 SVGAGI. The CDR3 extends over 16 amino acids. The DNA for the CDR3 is TGTGCCAGCAGTCACTCGAGTGGTGGCTCTGGAAACACCATATATTTT. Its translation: CASSHSSGGSGNTIYF.

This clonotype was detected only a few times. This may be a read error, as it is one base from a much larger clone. CDR3 protein: CASSPRRTGELFF. The CDR3 bases are TGTGCCAGCAGTCCTCGGCGCACCGGGGAGCTGTTTTTT. The chain combines TRBV6-4 with TRBJ2-2; D unclear. CDR1 and CDR2 (germline): MRHNA, SNTAGT. The CDR3 loop spans 13 amino acids. Trimming shortened V by 5 bases and J by 4 bases, and 8 bases separated the two germline ends.

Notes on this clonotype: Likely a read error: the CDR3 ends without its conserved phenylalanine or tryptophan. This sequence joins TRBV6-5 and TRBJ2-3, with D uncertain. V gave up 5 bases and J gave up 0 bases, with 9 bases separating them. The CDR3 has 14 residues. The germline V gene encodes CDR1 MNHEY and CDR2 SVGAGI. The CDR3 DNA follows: TGTGCCAGCAGTCGCTCCGGTAGCACAGATACGCAGTATTCT. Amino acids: CASSRSGSTDTQYS.

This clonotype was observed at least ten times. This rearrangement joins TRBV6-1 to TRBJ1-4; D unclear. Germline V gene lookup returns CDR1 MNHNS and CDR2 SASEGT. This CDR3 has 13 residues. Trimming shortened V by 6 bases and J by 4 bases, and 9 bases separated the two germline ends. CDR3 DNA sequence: TGTGCCAGCAGGTCCGGAAATAATGAAAAACTGTTTTTT. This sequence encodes CASRSGNNEKLFF.

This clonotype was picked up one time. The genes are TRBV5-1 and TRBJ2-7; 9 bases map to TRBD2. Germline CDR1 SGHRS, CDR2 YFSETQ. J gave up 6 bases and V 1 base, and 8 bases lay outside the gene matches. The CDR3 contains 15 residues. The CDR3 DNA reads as TGCGCCAGCAGCTTGTATCGGCGGGAGGGCGTCGAGCAGTACTTC. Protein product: CASSLYRREGVEQYF.

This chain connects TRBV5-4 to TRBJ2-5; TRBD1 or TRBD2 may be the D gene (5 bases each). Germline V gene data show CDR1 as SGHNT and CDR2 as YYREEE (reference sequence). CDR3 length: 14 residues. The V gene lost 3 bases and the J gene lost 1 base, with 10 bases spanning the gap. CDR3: CASSSGTRQETQYF. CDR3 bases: TGTGCCAGCAGCTCGGGGACCCGCCAAGAGACCCAGTACTTC.

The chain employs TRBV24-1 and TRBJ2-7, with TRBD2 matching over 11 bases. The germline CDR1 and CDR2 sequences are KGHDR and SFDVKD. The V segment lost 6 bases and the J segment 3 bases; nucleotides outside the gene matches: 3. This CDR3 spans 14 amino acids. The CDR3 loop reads CATSTSGSVYEQYF. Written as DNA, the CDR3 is TGTGCCACCAGTACTAGCGGGAGTGTCTACGAGCAGTACTTC.

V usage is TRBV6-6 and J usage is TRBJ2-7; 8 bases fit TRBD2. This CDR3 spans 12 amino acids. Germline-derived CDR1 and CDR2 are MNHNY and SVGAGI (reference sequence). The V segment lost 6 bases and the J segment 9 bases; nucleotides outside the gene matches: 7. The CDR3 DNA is TGTGCCAGCAGAAACGGGAGGGCCGGGCAGTACTTC. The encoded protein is CASRNGRAGQYF.

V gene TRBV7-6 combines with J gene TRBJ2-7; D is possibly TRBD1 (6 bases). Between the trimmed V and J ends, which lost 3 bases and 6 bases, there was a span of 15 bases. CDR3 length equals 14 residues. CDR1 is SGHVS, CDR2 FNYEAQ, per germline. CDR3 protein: CASSFSGHSFEQYF. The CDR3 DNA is TGTGCCAGCAGCTTTTCGGGACACTCTTTCGAGCAGTACTTC.

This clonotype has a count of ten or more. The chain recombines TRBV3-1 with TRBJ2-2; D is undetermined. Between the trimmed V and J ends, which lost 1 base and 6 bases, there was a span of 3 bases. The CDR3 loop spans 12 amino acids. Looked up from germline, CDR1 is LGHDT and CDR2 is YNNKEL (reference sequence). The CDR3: CASSQAPGELFF. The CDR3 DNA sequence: TGTGCCAGCAGCCAAGCGCCCGGGGAGCTGTTTTTT. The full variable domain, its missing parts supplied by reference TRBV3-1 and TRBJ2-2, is DTAVSQTPKYLVTQMGNDKSIKCEQNLGHDTMYWYKQDSKKFLKIMFSYNNKELIINETVPNRFSPKSPDKAHLNLHINSLELGDSAVYFCASSQAPGELFFGEGSRLTVL.

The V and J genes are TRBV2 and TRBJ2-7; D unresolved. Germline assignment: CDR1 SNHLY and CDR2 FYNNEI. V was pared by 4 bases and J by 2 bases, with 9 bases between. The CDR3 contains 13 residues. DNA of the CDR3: TGTGCCAGCAGTGTCGTGGTACCCTACGAGCAGTACTTC. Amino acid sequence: CASSVVVPYEQYF.

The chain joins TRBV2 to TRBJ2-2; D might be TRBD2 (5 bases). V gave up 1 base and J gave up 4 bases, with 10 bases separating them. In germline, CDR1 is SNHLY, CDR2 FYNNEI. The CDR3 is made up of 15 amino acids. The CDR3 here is CASSEEGGGTGELFF. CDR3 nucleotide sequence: TGTGCCAGCAGTGAAGAAGGAGGAGGCACCGGGGAGCTGTTTTTT.

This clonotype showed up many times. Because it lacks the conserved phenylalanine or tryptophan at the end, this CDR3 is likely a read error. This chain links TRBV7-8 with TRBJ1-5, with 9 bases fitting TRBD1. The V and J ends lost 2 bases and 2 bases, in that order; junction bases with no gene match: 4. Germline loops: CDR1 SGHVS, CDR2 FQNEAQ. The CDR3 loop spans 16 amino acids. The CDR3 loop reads CASSLLGQGGNQPQHS. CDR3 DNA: TGTGCCAGCAGCTTACTGGGACAGGGTGGCAATCAGCCCCAGCATTCT.

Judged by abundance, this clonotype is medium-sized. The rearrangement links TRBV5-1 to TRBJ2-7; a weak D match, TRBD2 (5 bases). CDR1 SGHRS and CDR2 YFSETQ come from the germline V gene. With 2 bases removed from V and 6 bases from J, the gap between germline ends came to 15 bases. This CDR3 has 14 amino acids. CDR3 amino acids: CASSFRGSDSEQYF. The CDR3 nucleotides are TGCGCCAGCAGCTTTCGAGGGAGCGATTCCGAGCAGTACTTC.

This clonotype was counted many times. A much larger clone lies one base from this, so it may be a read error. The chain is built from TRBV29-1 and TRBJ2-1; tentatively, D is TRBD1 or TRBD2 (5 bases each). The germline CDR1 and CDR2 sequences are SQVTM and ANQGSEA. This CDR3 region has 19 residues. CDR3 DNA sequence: TGCAGCGTTGAAGGGGTGTGGGCAGGAGGACACCCCTCCTACAATGAGCGGTTCTTC. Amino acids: CSVEGVWAGGHPSYNERFF.

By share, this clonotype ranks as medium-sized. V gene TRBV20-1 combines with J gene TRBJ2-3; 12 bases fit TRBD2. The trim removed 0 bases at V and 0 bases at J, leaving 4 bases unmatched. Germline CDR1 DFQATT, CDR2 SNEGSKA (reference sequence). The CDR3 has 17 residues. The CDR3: CSARDPGTSGSTDTQYF. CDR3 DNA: TGCAGTGCTAGAGATCCGGGGACTAGCGGGAGCACAGATACGCAGTATTTT.

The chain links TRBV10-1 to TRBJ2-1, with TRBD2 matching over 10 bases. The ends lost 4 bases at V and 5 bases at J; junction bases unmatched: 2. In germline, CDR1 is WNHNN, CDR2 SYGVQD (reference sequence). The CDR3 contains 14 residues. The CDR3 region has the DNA TGCGCCAGCAGTGGGACTAGCGGCAACAATGAGCAGTTCTTC. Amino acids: CASSGTSGNNEQFF.

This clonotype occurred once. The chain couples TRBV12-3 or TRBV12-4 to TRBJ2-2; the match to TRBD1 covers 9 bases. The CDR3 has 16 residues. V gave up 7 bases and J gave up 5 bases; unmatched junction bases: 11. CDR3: CASTSMGDRVTGELFF. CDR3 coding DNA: TGTGCCAGCACCTCCATGGGGGACAGGGTTACCGGGGAGCTGTTTTTT.

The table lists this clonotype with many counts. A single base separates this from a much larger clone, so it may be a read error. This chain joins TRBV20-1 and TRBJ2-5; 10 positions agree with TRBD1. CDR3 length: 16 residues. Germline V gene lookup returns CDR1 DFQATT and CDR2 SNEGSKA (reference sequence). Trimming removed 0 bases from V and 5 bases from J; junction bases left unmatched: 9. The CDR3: CSARDPGTGALETQYF. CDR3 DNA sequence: TGCAGTGCTAGAGACCCGGGGACAGGGGCCTTGGAGACCCAGTACTTC.

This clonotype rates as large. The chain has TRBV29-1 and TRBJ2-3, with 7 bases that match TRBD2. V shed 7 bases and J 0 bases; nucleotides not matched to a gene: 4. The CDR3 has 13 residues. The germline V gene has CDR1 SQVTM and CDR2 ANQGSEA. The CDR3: CSESGTSTDTQYF. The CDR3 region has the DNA TGCAGCGAAAGCGGGACTAGCACAGATACGCAGTATTTT.

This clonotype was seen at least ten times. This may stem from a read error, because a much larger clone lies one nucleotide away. CDR3 region: CASSSGLAGDQGETQSF. Written as DNA, the CDR3 is TGTGCCAGTAGTTCGGGACTAGCGGGAGACCAGGGAGAGACCCAGTCCTTC. The rearrangement links TRBV19 to TRBJ2-5; 14 positions agree with TRBD2. The CDR3 contains 17 residues. The germline V gene encodes CDR1 LNHDA and CDR2 SQIVND (reference sequence).

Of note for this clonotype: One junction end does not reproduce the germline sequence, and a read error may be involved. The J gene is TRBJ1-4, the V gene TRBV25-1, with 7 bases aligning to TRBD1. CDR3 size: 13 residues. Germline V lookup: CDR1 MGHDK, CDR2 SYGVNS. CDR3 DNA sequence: TGTGCCAGCAGGGGACCGCAGGGGGAAAAACTGTCTTTT. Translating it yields CASRGPQGEKLSF.

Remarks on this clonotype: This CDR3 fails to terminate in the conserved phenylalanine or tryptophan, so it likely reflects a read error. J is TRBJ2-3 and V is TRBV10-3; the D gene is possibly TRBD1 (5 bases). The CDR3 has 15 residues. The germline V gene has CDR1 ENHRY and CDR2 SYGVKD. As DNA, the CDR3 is TGTGCCCTCAGCCGACAGAGATCGGGCACAGATACGCAGTATATT. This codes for CALSRQRSGTDTQYI.